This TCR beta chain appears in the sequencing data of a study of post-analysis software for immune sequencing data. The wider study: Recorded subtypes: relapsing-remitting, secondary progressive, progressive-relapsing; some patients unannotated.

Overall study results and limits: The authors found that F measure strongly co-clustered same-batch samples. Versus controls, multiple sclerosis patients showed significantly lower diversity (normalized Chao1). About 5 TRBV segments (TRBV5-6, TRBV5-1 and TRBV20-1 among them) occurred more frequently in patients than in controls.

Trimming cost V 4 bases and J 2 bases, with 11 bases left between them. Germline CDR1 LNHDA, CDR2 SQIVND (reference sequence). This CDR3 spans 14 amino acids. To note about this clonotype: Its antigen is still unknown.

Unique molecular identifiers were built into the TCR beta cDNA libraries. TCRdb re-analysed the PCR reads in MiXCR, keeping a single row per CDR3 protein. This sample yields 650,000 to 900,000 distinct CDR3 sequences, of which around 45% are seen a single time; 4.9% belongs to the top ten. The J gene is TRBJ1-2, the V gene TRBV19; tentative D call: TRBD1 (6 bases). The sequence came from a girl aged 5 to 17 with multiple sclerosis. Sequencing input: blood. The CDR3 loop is CASSTQGGNYGYTF. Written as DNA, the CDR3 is TGTGCCAGTAGTACACAGGGTGGCAACTATGGCTACACCTTC.